The clone carrying this TCR beta chain was counted many times. Its antigen remains unidentified. This entry belongs to a study of regulatory T cells in long-lasting Graves disease. Study-level points and caveats: Persistent disease favored TRBV28, TRBJ1-2 and TRBJ2-5. Persistent Graves' cases showed lower TCR diversity than newly diagnosed cases.

In building TCR beta libraries, iRepertoire HTBI primers were used together with Arm-PCR of CDR3 regions. Study processing details: In the combined samples, around 60 TRBV and 14 to 15 TRBJ segments were identified. TCRdb reanalysed the multiplex PCR reads using MiXCR and keeps one entry per CDR3 protein. TCRdb, not the original authors, processed these V and J calls. This repertoire shows around 460,000 distinct CDR3 sequences, about 22% found once; its top ten account for about 12%. Per germline, CDR1 SQVTM and CDR2 ANQGSEA. V lost 3 bases and J lost 3, with 5 bases in between. The CDR3 sequence is 11 residues long. The time point is: persistent/refractory GD, antithyroid drugs over 5 years with positive TRAb. Making the TCR library involved RNA that had been extracted from PBMCs. Tubes containing EDTA received approximately 9.8 milliliters of drawn peripheral blood.

V and J are TRBV29-1 and TRBJ1-1, with unresolved D. This receptor was taken from a female donor with Graves disease. The specimen comprised peripheral blood mononuclear cells (PBMCs), sampled when the disease was refractory, from a patient treated with antithyroid drugs. The CDR3 bases are TGCAGCGTTGACCAGGACACTGAAGCTTTCTTT. This translates into CSVDQDTEAFF. Together with reference TRBV29-1 and TRBJ1-1, the CDR3 gives the full variable domain: SAVISQKPSRDICQRGTSLTIQCQVDSQVTMMFWYRQQPGQSLTLIATANQGSEATYESGFVIDKFPISRPNLTFSTLTVSNMSPEDSSIYLCSVDQDTEAFFGQGTRLTVV.